Shown below are 27 T cell receptor beta chains from a single sample sequenced in a study of T cells after yellow fever vaccination. TCRdb ran MiXCR on the 5' RACE reads and lists one entry per CDR3 protein. Among 100,000 to 150,000 distinct CDR3 sequences, around 15% were seen once, and the ten largest hold roughly 45%. Sequencing used CD8+ T cells sorted from PBMCs, obtained 5 days after the yellow fever booster vaccination. These receptors all stem from a man between 18 and 35 years old who received the YFV17D yellow fever vaccine.

This chain joins TRBV11-2 and TRBJ2-7, with a weak D call TRBD1 (7 bases). This CDR3 is 17 amino acids long. Trimming stripped 5 bases from V and 5 bases from J, with 25 bases between. CDR1 is SGHAT and CDR2 is FQNNGV in the germline V gene. The CDR3 DNA follows: TGTGCCAGCAGCCCCGGAGGGAAGACAGGGCCCTCGGACGAGCAGTACGTC. It specifies CASSPGGKTGPSDEQYV.

This clonotype was found a few times. J is TRBJ2-5 and V is TRBV15; D unclear. Trimming pared 0 bases from V and 2 bases from J, leaving 10 bases between. Germline lookup yields CDR1 LNHNV and CDR2 YYDKDF (reference sequence). CDR3 size: 15 residues. The CDR3 reads CATSRDPGLQETQYF. The CDR3 DNA reads TGTGCCACCAGCAGAGATCCGGGCCTGCAAGAGACCCAGTACTTC.

The chain recombines TRBV7-6 with TRBJ2-7, with 10 bases that match TRBD2. CDR3 length equals 16 residues. V lost 0 bases, J lost 4 bases, and 6 bases stayed unmatched. The germline gives CDR1 SGHVS, CDR2 FNYEAQ. DNA of the CDR3: TGTGCCAGCAGCTTAGCGGCTAGCGGGGGAGCTTACGAGCAGTACGTC. This encodes CASSLAASGGAYEQYV.

This chain uses TRBV4-3 with TRBJ1-5; D ambiguous. With 8 bases removed from V and 6 bases from J, the gap between germline ends came to 5 bases. Per germline, CDR1 LGHNA and CDR2 YSLEER. The CDR3 runs to 10 residues. Here the CDR3 reads CASVLQPQHF. The CDR3 DNA reads as TGCGCCAGCGTGCTTCAGCCCCAGCATTTT.

This clonotype was detected ten times or more. The chain has TRBV12-3 or TRBV12-4 and TRBJ2-3, with 7 bases fitting TRBD2. The V gene end was trimmed by 5 bases and the J gene end by 1 base; junction bases not matched to a gene: 3. This CDR3 region has 14 residues. The DNA of the CDR3 is TGTGCCAGCAGTGGGAGCGGGGGCACAGATACGCAGTATTTT. Protein product: CASSGSGGTDTQYF.

This chain links TRBV27 with TRBJ2-7, with 9 nucleotides matching TRBD1. Germline V gives CDR1 MNHEY, CDR2 SMNVEV (reference sequence). Losses at the gene ends were 6 bases for V and 6 bases for J; bases not matched to a gene: 9. This CDR3 contains 14 residues. The chain's CDR3 is CASRKTGGSREQYV. DNA for the CDR3: TGTGCCAGCAGGAAGACAGGGGGGTCGCGCGAGCAGTACGTC.

DNA of the CDR3: TGTGCCAGCAGCCGGGATGTCTGGGCTAGCGACTCCTACAATGAGCAGTTCTTC. This encodes CASSRDVWASDSYNEQFF. The rearrangement uses TRBV3-1 and TRBJ2-1; tentative D call: TRBD2 (6 bases). V shed 4 bases and J shed 0 bases, with 19 bases lying between them. The CDR3 loop spans 18 amino acids. CDR1 and CDR2 (germline): LGHDT, YNNKEL (reference sequence).

This clonotype was found a few times. This chain uses TRBV7-8 with TRBJ2-2; D call uncertain. Germline loops: CDR1 SGHVS, CDR2 FQNEAQ. V lost 2 bases, J lost 2 bases, and 12 bases lay in between. The CDR3 is 16 residues long. CDR3 bases: TGTGCCAGCAGCTTATCTTCGACGGAAAACACCGGGGAGCTGTTTTTT. Translated: CASSLSSTENTGELFF.

With regard to this clonotype: One end of the junction is discordant with germline, which a read error may explain. V usage is TRBV29-1 and J usage is TRBJ1-1; possible D gene TRBD1, 6 bases. The CDR3 contains 12 residues. CDR1 and CDR2 (germline): SQVTM, ANQGSEA. CDR3 coding DNA: TGCAGCGTTGGCTGGGGGGGCACTGTAGCTTTCTTT. Encoded protein: CSVGWGGTVAFF.

The rearrangement uses TRBV27 and TRBJ1-1, with D unclear. Between the trimmed V and J ends, which lost 1 base and 3 bases, there was a span of 15 bases. Germline V gene sequence: CDR1 MNHEY, CDR2 SMNVEV (reference sequence). The CDR3 has 16 amino acids. The CDR3 region is CASSLFGSPGDTEAFF. Written as DNA, the CDR3 is TGTGCCAGCAGTTTATTCGGGTCCCCCGGGGACACTGAAGCTTTCTTT.

V is TRBV4-1 and J is TRBJ1-5, with 9 bases identical to TRBD1. The V gene's germline CDR1 is MGHRA and CDR2 YSYEKL. V dropped 5 bases and J dropped 4; count of bases not matched to a gene: 6. CDR3 length equals 15 residues. This CDR3 reads CASSAPGQGNQPQHF. Here the CDR3 DNA reads TGCGCCAGCAGCGCACCGGGACAGGGAAATCAGCCCCAGCATTTT.

The rearrangement uses TRBV5-4 and TRBJ2-3, with TRBD2 as a possible D gene (6 bases). Germline V lookup: CDR1 SGHNT, CDR2 YYREEE (reference sequence). The CDR3 sequence is 15 residues long. Trimming left V 3 bases short and J 2 bases short, with 13 bases between. CDR3 sequence reads: CASSSEGHITDTQYF. Written as DNA, the CDR3 is TGTGCCAGCAGCTCGGAGGGGCACATCACAGATACGCAGTATTTT. Complete variable domain (other parts from reference TRBV5-4 and TRBJ2-3): ETGVTQSPTHLIKTRGQQVTLRCSSQSGHNTVSWYQQALGQGPQFIFQYYREEENGRGNFPPRFSGLQFPNYSSELNVNALELDDSALYLCASSSEGHITDTQYFGPGTRLTVL.

Only a few counts were recorded for this clonotype. The chain links TRBV27 to TRBJ2-1; D perhaps matches TRBD2 (6 bases). Germline V lookup: CDR1 MNHEY, CDR2 SMNVEV (reference sequence). Deletions cut 5 bases from V and 4 bases from J, with 18 bases between. The CDR3 has 16 amino acids. The CDR3 region is CASSRRGVDYYNEQFF. CDR3 DNA: TGTGCCAGCAGTCGCCGCGGGGTGGACTATTACAATGAGCAGTTCTTC.

This clonotype was picked up many times. This chain joins TRBV4-1 and TRBJ2-7, with 10 bases lining up with TRBD1. The germline V gene has CDR1 MGHRA and CDR2 YSYEKL. Trimming at V came to 4 bases and at J to 2 bases, leaving 5 bases not matched to a gene. CDR3 length: 15 amino acids. In nucleotides, the CDR3 is TGCGCCAGCAGCCTTGGGGACAGGGGCGCCTACGAGCAGTACGTC. Its protein product is CASSLGDRGAYEQYV.

In its sample, this clonotype was seen a few times. The V call is TRBV4-1, the J call TRBJ1-1; no definite D call. V gave up 1 base and J gave up 3 bases, with 12 bases separating them. Germline lookup yields CDR1 MGHRA and CDR2 YSYEKL. The CDR3 has 15 amino acids. As DNA, the CDR3 is TGCGCCAGCAGCCAAGTGCCCCATAGCTACACTGAAGCTTTCTTT. Translated: CASSQVPHSYTEAFF.

This clonotype has just a few counts. The rearrangement links TRBV6-1 to TRBJ2-3; D not certain. The CDR3 length is 15 residues. Germline V gene sequence: CDR1 MNHNS, CDR2 SASEGT. The V and J ends lost 4 bases and 3 bases respectively, with 14 bases between them. The CDR3: CASSVLTSQTDTQYF. The CDR3 nucleotides read TGTGCCAGCAGTGTTCTGACAAGCCAAACAGATACGCAGTATTTT.

This clonotype was detected many times. The chain uses TRBV7-6 and TRBJ2-1; D tentatively fits TRBD1 or TRBD2 (7 bases each). The V end lost 5 bases, the J end lost 6 bases, and 17 bases lay between the germline ends. The germline CDR1 and CDR2 sequences are SGHVS and FNYEAQ. CDR3 length equals 15 residues. DNA of the CDR3: TGTGCCAGCAGCGCCTCCAGGGGGGGCCTCAATGAGCAGTTCTTC. Translation: CASSASRGGLNEQFF. Full variable domain (rest looked up from reference TRBV7-6 and TRBJ2-1): GAGVSQSPRYKVTKRGQDVALRCDPISGHVSLYWYRQALGQGPEFLTYFNYEAQQDKSGLPNDRFSAERPEGSISTLTIQRTEQRDSAMYRCASSASRGGLNEQFFGPGTRLTVL.

The J gene is TRBJ2-3, the V gene TRBV13; D remains ambiguous. The germline V and J ends were trimmed by 8 bases and 4 bases, with 13 bases remaining between them. This CDR3 spans 13 amino acids. The germline gives CDR1 PRHDT, CDR2 FYEKMQ (reference sequence). The CDR3 bases are TGTGCCAGCCGACTTATGAACGCAGATACGCAGTATTTT. Residues: CASRLMNADTQYF.

This clonotype is a singleton in its sample. The V call is TRBV7-6, the J call TRBJ1-6, with a tentative D call TRBD1 (6 bases). The V end lost 5 bases, the J end lost 9 bases, and 11 bases lay between the germline ends. CDR1 SGHVS and CDR2 FNYEAQ come from the germline V gene. The CDR3 totals 13 residues. The CDR3 here is CASSLTGTSPLHF. The CDR3 bases are TGTGCCAGCAGCCTTACAGGGACTTCACCCCTCCACTTT.

V and J are TRBV6-5 and TRBJ1-2, with TRBD1 matching over 7 bases. This CDR3 contains 15 residues. The germline CDR1 and CDR2 sequences are MNHEY and SVGAGI. The trim removed 0 bases at V and 0 bases at J, leaving 1 base unmatched. CDR3 protein: CASSYSGGPNYGYTF. The CDR3 DNA sequence: TGTGCCAGCAGTTACTCAGGGGGCCCTAACTATGGCTACACCTTC.

This clonotype was observed a handful of times. This chain joins TRBV29-1 and TRBJ2-1; 7 positions match TRBD1. CDR1 is SQVTM, CDR2 ANQGSEA, per germline. Trimming cost V 4 bases and J 3 bases; bases outside gene matches: 3. The CDR3 loop spans 13 amino acids. Here the CDR3 DNA reads TGCAGCGTTGGCCAGGGGGACTACAATGAGCAGTTCTTC. Translation: CSVGQGDYNEQFF.

This clonotype has just a few counts. The chain uses TRBV24-1 and TRBJ1-5; D remains ambiguous. Germline loops: CDR1 KGHDR, CDR2 SFDVKD. V was trimmed by 4 bases and J by 4 bases, leaving 10 bases between them. CDR3 size: 14 residues. For the CDR3, the DNA is TGTGCCACCAGTGAGTCGGCAGAGAATCAGCCCCAGCATTTT. Translation gives CATSESAENQPQHF.

This clonotype was observed a few times. Here the CDR3 reads CASSHAGTEVVGYTF. In nucleotides, the CDR3 is TGCGCCAGCAGCCACGCCGGGACGGAGGTGGTTGGCTACACCTTC. This rearrangement joins TRBV4-1 to TRBJ1-2, with D maybe TRBD1 (5 bases). CDR3 length: 15 amino acids. Trimming removed 3 bases at V and 7 bases at J, with 18 bases between. The germline V gene has CDR1 MGHRA and CDR2 YSYEKL.

This clonotype was observed a few times. The V gene is TRBV27, the J gene TRBJ1-4; the D gene is possibly TRBD1 (5 bases). CDR1 is MNHEY, CDR2 SMNVEV, per germline (reference sequence). The CDR3 is made up of 15 amino acids. Trimming left V 3 bases short and J 7 bases short, with 15 bases between. For the CDR3, the DNA is TGTGCCAGCAGTTTTATATCAGGGTTGGGTGAAAAACTGTTTTTT. Its translation is CASSFISGLGEKLFF.

This clonotype was counted a few times. The rearrangement joins TRBV6-2 or TRBV6-3 to TRBJ2-5; D might be TRBD2 (6 bases). V lost 8 bases and J lost 5, with 21 bases in between. The CDR3 totals 15 residues. CDR1 is MNHEY and CDR2 is SVGEGT in the germline V gene. CDR3 DNA: TGTGCCAGCCGCCCTTCGTGGAGGAGGGAGGAGACCCAGTACTTC. This sequence encodes CASRPSWRREETQYF.

The genes are TRBV20-1 and TRBJ2-1, with a weak D call TRBD2 (7 bases). Trimming took off 0 bases at V and 4 bases at J, with 13 bases between the two ends. CDR1 and CDR2 (germline): DFQATT, SNEGSKA (reference sequence). CDR3 length: 15 residues. The CDR3 region has the DNA TGCAGTGCTAGAGAGGGGGGGCAAGCGTACAATGAGCAGTTCTTC. Protein: CSAREGGQAYNEQFF.

The chain has TRBV7-2 and TRBJ2-3; 10 bases are a match to TRBD1. Looked up from germline, CDR1 is SGHTA and CDR2 is FQGNSA. V dropped 3 bases and J dropped 6; count of bases not matched to a gene: 3. This CDR3 comprises 14 residues. The CDR3 protein is CASSFGTGADTQYF. As DNA, the CDR3 is TGTGCCAGCAGCTTCGGGACAGGGGCCGATACGCAGTATTTT.